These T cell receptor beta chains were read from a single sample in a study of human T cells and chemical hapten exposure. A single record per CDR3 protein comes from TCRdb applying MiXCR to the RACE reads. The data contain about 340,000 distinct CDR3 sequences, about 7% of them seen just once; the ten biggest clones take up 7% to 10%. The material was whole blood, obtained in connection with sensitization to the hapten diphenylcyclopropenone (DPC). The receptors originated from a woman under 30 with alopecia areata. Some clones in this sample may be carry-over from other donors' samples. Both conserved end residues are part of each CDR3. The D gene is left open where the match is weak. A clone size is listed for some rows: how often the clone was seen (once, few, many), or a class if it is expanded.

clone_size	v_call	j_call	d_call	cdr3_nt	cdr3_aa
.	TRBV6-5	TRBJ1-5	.	TGTGCCAGCGGGGCTCTTCTTCAGCCCCAGCATTTT	CASGALLQPQHF
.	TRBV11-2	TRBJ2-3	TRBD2	TGTGCCAGCAGCAACGGGGGGGCCAAGATAACAGATACGCAGTATTTT	CASSNGGAKITDTQYF
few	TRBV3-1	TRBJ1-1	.	TGTGCCAGCAGCGGGGGGTTGTTGATCACTGAAGCTTTCTTT	CASSGGLLITEAFF
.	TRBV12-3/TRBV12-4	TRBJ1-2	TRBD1	TGTGCCAGCAGTTTGGACAGGGGCGCATACACCTTC	CASSLDRGAYTF
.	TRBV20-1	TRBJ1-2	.	TGCAGTGCTAGTAATATAGCGGCAGGAAACTATGGCTACACCTTC	CSASNIAAGNYGYTF
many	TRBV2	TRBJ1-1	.	TGTGCCAAAAAGGGTGACGAGAACACTGAAGCTTTCTTT	CAKKGDENTEAFF
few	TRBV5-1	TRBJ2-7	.	TGCGCCAGCAGCCTGTACGGGACCGAGCAGTACTTC	CASSLYGTEQYF
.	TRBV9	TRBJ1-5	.	TGTGCCAGCAGCCTGCAGACGGTCGGGGGGCCCCAGCATTTT	CASSLQTVGGPQHF
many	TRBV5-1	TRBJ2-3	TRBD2	TGCGCCAGCAGCATGTCTAGCGGGGCGAGCACAGATACGCAGTATTTT	CASSMSSGASTDTQYF
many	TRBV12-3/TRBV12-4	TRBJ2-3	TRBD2	TGTGCCAGTGGAGATGTTCCGCGGGGGGGCGGAGATACGCAGTATTTT	CASGDVPRGGGDTQYF
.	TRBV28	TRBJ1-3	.	TGTGCCAGCAGCAGAAACACCATATATTTT	CASSRNTIYF
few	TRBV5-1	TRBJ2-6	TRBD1	TGCGCCAGCAGCCATGGGACAGTAAGCTCTGGGGCCAACGTCCTGACTTTC	CASSHGTVSSGANVLTF
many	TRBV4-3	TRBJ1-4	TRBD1	TGCGCCAGCAGCCAAGATCGGCAGGGGGTTAATGAAAAACTGTTTTTT	CASSQDRQGVNEKLFF
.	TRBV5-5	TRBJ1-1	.	TGTGCCAGCAGCTTGGGCAGGGCGGGTGGTGTTGTGACCACTGAAGCTTTCTTT	CASSLGRAGGVVTTEAFF